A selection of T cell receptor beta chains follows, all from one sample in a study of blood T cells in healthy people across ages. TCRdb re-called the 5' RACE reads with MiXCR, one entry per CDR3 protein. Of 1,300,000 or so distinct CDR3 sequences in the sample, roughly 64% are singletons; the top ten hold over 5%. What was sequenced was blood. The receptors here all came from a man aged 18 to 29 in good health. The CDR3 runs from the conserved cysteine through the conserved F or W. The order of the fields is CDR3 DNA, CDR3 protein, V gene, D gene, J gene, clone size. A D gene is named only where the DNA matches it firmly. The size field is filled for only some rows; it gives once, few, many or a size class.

DNA: TGTGCCAGCAGTGCCCTAACAGGGGTCGGAGAGACCCAGTACTTC
CDR3: CASSALTGVGETQYF
V: TRBV6-2/TRBV6-3
D: TRBD1
J: TRBJ2-5
size: few

DNA: TGTGCCAGCAGCCCCCCCCTTAGCGGAGCTTACAATGAGCAGTTCTTC
CDR3: CASSPPLSGAYNEQFF
V: TRBV14
D: NA
J: TRBJ2-1
size: few

DNA: TGTGCCAGCAGCGGAGGGACTAGCGGAACCAATCCGACATACTACGAGCAGTACTTC
CDR3: CASSGGTSGTNPTYYEQYF
V: TRBV9
D: TRBD2
J: TRBJ2-7
size: NA

DNA: TGCAGTGCCACACCCGATCAAGGCAGAGGAGGGTACGAGCAGTACTTC
CDR3: CSATPDQGRGGYEQYF
V: TRBV20-1
D: NA
J: TRBJ2-7
size: NA

DNA: TGTGCCAGCAGCTCTCAGAGCGGGAGCTCCTACGAGCAGTACTTC
CDR3: CASSSQSGSSYEQYF
V: TRBV7-2
D: TRBD2
J: TRBJ2-7
size: NA

DNA: TGTGCCACCAGCACCCTGTCTAGGGAGGGGCAGTTCTTC
CDR3: CATSTLSREGQFF
V: TRBV15
D: TRBD2
J: TRBJ2-1
size: few

DNA: TGCAGTGCTAGTTTAACAGGGGCTGGGCAGTTCTTC
CDR3: CSASLTGAGQFF
V: TRBV20-1
D: TRBD1
J: TRBJ2-1
size: NA

DNA: TGCGCCAGCAGCCAAGAGAGGGGTACGGCAGATACGCAGTATTTT
CDR3: CASSQERGTADTQYF
V: TRBV4-1
D: NA
J: TRBJ2-3
size: NA

DNA: TGTGCCAGCAGTGAATATTGGGGGCACTACGAGCAGTACTTC
CDR3: CASSEYWGHYEQYF
V: TRBV6-1
D: NA
J: TRBJ2-7
size: NA

DNA: TGCAGTGCAAACAGACCGGGACTAGCTAATACCGATGAGCAGTTCTTC
CDR3: CSANRPGLANTDEQFF
V: TRBV20-1
D: TRBD2
J: TRBJ2-1
size: NA

DNA: TGTGCCAGCAGCCACGATGGGACGTCCTACGAGCAGTACTTC
CDR3: CASSHDGTSYEQYF
V: TRBV5-6
D: NA
J: TRBJ2-7
size: NA

DNA: TGTGCCAGCATGGGGGGGGGCTATGGCTACACCTTC
CDR3: CASMGGGYGYTF
V: TRBV6-5
D: NA
J: TRBJ1-2
size: NA

DNA: TGCGCCAGCAGCCCGAACCCCAGGAATCAGCCCCAGCATTTT
CDR3: CASSPNPRNQPQHF
V: TRBV4-1
D: NA
J: TRBJ1-5
size: NA

DNA: TGCGCCAGCAGCCAAGACCCCCCAGGGGGGACTGAAGCTTTCTTT
CDR3: CASSQDPPGGTEAFF
V: TRBV4-1
D: TRBD1
J: TRBJ1-1
size: NA

DNA: TGCAGTGCTAGCGAGGGAACCCCCTACGAGCAGTACTTC
CDR3: CSASEGTPYEQYF
V: TRBV20-1
D: NA
J: TRBJ2-7
size: NA

DNA: TGTGCCAGCAGTCCTTGGCCCCAAGAGACCCAGTACTTC
CDR3: CASSPWPQETQYF
V: TRBV2
D: NA
J: TRBJ2-5
size: few

DNA: TGCGCCAGCAGCCAAGGTTCAGGGTCAGGGAACGAGCAGTACTTC
CDR3: CASSQGSGSGNEQYF
V: TRBV4-3
D: NA
J: TRBJ2-7
size: NA

DNA: TGCGCCAGCAGCCAAGGTACAGGGGGCTTTTCCATTGGAACCTACAATGAGCAGTTCTTC
CDR3: CASSQGTGGFSIGTYNEQFF
V: TRBV4-1
D: TRBD1
J: TRBJ2-1
size: NA

DNA: TGTGCCATCAGTGAGTCGATGGGCTCCTACAATGAGCAGTTCTTC
CDR3: CAISESMGSYNEQFF
V: TRBV10-3
D: NA
J: TRBJ2-1
size: few

DNA: TGCAGTGCCAGCGACACGGCGGAGGCTACTAATGAAAAACTGTTTTTT
CDR3: CSASDTAEATNEKLFF
V: TRBV20-1
D: NA
J: TRBJ1-4
size: few

DNA: TGTGCCAGCACCTCCCCTGGGTGGGCAGATACGCAGTATTTT
CDR3: CASTSPGWADTQYF
V: TRBV7-9
D: NA
J: TRBJ2-3
size: once

DNA: TGTGCCAGCAGCCATAAGTACACTGAAGCTTTCTTT
CDR3: CASSHKYTEAFF
V: TRBV4-2
D: NA
J: TRBJ1-1
size: NA

DNA: TGTGCCAGCAGCTTATCTGTGTCGGGCGGGAGGAAAAACATTCAGTACTTC
CDR3: CASSLSVSGGRKNIQYF
V: TRBV7-2
D: TRBD2
J: TRBJ2-4
size: NA

DNA: TGTGCCAGCAGTTTTGACAGGGCTTATGAAAAACTGTTTTTT
CDR3: CASSFDRAYEKLFF
V: TRBV12-3/TRBV12-4
D: TRBD1
J: TRBJ1-4
size: few

DNA: TGTGCCAGCAGCCAAGGGACAGGAAGGATCTATGGCTACACCTTC
CDR3: CASSQGTGRIYGYTF
V: TRBV3-1
D: TRBD1
J: TRBJ1-2
size: few

DNA: TGTGCCTCGACTGAGCCCCCCGGGGATACGCAGTATTTT
CDR3: CASTEPPGDTQYF
V: TRBV7-2
D: NA
J: TRBJ2-3
size: few

DNA: TGTGCCAGCAGTTTAGTGGGGACTAGCGAGACCTACAATGAGCAGTTCTTC
CDR3: CASSLVGTSETYNEQFF
V: TRBV27
D: TRBD2
J: TRBJ2-1
size: NA

DNA: TGTGCCAGCAGTGAAGGTTGGTGGGGCTATGGCTACACCTTC
CDR3: CASSEGWWGYGYTF
V: TRBV27
D: NA
J: TRBJ1-2
size: NA

DNA: TGTGCCAGCAGTTTATCACTGGGGGGACAGCTGACCCAGTACTTC
CDR3: CASSLSLGGQLTQYF
V: TRBV12-3/TRBV12-4
D: NA
J: TRBJ2-5
size: NA

DNA: TGCAGCGTTGAAGATCACAGGACGAACACCGGGGAGCTGTTTTTT
CDR3: CSVEDHRTNTGELFF
V: TRBV29-1
D: NA
J: TRBJ2-2
size: NA

DNA: TGTGCCAGCAGCCTACCCATAACCGGGGACAGGACACGCAATGAGCAGTTCTTC
CDR3: CASSLPITGDRTRNEQFF
V: TRBV7-9
D: TRBD1
J: TRBJ2-1
size: NA

DNA: TGTGCCAGCAGCGTGTCCGGGAATGAGCAGTTCTTC
CDR3: CASSVSGNEQFF
V: TRBV9
D: NA
J: TRBJ2-1
size: few

DNA: TGCGCCAGCAGAGCTAGGGGGGGCGTAGAGACCCAGTACTTC
CDR3: CASRARGGVETQYF
V: TRBV5-1
D: NA
J: TRBJ2-5
size: NA

DNA: TGTGCCACCAGCAGAAAAGAAGAGTCGTTTATCCCCCTGTACAATCAGCCCCAGCATTTT
CDR3: CATSRKEESFIPLYNQPQHF
V: TRBV15
D: NA
J: TRBJ1-5
size: NA

DNA: TGCAGCGTTGTGCGAGGGGGAGGGAACACTGAAGCTTTCTTT
CDR3: CSVVRGGGNTEAFF
V: TRBV29-1
D: NA
J: TRBJ1-1
size: NA

DNA: TGCAGTGCTCCCCAGGGGGCGATTCAGCCCCAGCATTTT
CDR3: CSAPQGAIQPQHF
V: TRBV20-1
D: TRBD1
J: TRBJ1-5
size: NA

DNA: TGTGCCAGCAGTCCAATTAGGGGGCAAGAGACCCGGTACTTC
CDR3: CASSPIRGQETRYF
V: TRBV12-3/TRBV12-4
D: TRBD1
J: TRBJ2-7
size: NA

DNA: TGTGCCAGCTCTATATACAGGGGGCAAAATGGCTACACCTTC
CDR3: CASSIYRGQNGYTF
V: TRBV6-5
D: TRBD1
J: TRBJ1-2
size: NA

DNA: TGTGCCAGCAGCCAAGAACGGACAGGGACAGATACGCAGTATTTT
CDR3: CASSQERTGTDTQYF
V: TRBV4-2
D: TRBD1
J: TRBJ2-3
size: NA

DNA: TGCAGTGCCAATGCGCTAGGACTAGCGGGAGGAGCGGATACGCAGTATTTT
CDR3: CSANALGLAGGADTQYF
V: TRBV20-1
D: TRBD2
J: TRBJ2-3
size: NA

DNA: TGTGCCAGCGGGGAACTAGCGAACCAAGAGACCCAGTACTTC
CDR3: CASGELANQETQYF
V: TRBV27
D: TRBD2
J: TRBJ2-5
size: few

DNA: TGTGCCAGCAGGGAACTAGCGGGGGTGCACTCCTACAATGAGCAGTTCTTC
CDR3: CASRELAGVHSYNEQFF
V: TRBV6-8
D: TRBD2
J: TRBJ2-1
size: NA

DNA: TGTGCCAGCAGCCGAGCCAAGCAAGAGACCCAGTACTTC
CDR3: CASSRAKQETQYF
V: TRBV6-5
D: NA
J: TRBJ2-5
size: NA

DNA: TGTGCCACCAGCTCCTCCAGGGGAGAAGGCTACACCTTC
CDR3: CATSSSRGEGYTF
V: TRBV15
D: NA
J: TRBJ1-2
size: NA

DNA: TGCGCCAGCAGCCAAGCCGAGGCCAGGGTCTACGAGCAGTACTTC
CDR3: CASSQAEARVYEQYF
V: TRBV4-1
D: NA
J: TRBJ2-7
size: NA

DNA: TGTGCCAGCAGCGAGGGGGGTAACCTCGGAAAACTGTTTTTT
CDR3: CASSEGGNLGKLFF
V: TRBV6-5
D: NA
J: TRBJ1-4
size: NA

DNA: TGTGCCAGCAGTTTGGCGGCGGTTTACAATGAGCAGTTCTTC
CDR3: CASSLAAVYNEQFF
V: TRBV27
D: NA
J: TRBJ2-1
size: NA

DNA: TGTGCCAGCGAGAACTTAATGGGCACTGAAGCTTTCTTT
CDR3: CASENLMGTEAFF
V: TRBV10-3
D: NA
J: TRBJ1-1
size: few

DNA: TGTGCCAGCGGAATAGCGGGGGGACAAGAGACCCAGTACTTC
CDR3: CASGIAGGQETQYF
V: TRBV6-2/TRBV6-3
D: TRBD2
J: TRBJ2-5
size: NA

DNA: TGCAGTGCGAGCAGGGGTGAGCAGTTCTTC
CDR3: CSASRGEQFF
V: TRBV20-1
D: NA
J: TRBJ2-1
size: many

DNA: TGCAGTGCTAGTTCAGGGATTGGGATTAACTATGGCTACACCTTC
CDR3: CSASSGIGINYGYTF
V: TRBV20-1
D: NA
J: TRBJ1-2
size: NA